The present T cell receptor beta chain was sequenced within a study of blood T cell repertoires in COVID-19. Cohort placement rested on clinical history that participants reported themselves. CDR1 is LNHDA and CDR2 is SQIVND in the germline V gene (reference sequence). The ends lost 6 bases at V and 4 bases at J; junction bases unmatched: 6. The CDR3 consists of 14 residues. In the original processing: Cell counts per sample came from amplifying reference gene primers. Produced via immunoSEQ multiplex PCR; TCRdb's table is partial and in-frame only. V and J calls and clone size come straight from that table; D and trimming were deduced from the DNA. In the table there are 200,000 to 250,000 clones, just over 85% of which are singletons.

This clonotype originated in a woman aged 50 to 60 with acute COVID-19. The sample comprised PBMCs or T cells enriched from blood (not recorded which). V and J are TRBV19 and TRBJ2-7; 10 nucleotides agree with TRBD2. The CDR3 region is CASRSSGRVYEQYF. The CDR3 DNA sequence: TGTGCCAGTAGGTCTAGCGGGAGAGTGTACGAGCAGTACTTC.